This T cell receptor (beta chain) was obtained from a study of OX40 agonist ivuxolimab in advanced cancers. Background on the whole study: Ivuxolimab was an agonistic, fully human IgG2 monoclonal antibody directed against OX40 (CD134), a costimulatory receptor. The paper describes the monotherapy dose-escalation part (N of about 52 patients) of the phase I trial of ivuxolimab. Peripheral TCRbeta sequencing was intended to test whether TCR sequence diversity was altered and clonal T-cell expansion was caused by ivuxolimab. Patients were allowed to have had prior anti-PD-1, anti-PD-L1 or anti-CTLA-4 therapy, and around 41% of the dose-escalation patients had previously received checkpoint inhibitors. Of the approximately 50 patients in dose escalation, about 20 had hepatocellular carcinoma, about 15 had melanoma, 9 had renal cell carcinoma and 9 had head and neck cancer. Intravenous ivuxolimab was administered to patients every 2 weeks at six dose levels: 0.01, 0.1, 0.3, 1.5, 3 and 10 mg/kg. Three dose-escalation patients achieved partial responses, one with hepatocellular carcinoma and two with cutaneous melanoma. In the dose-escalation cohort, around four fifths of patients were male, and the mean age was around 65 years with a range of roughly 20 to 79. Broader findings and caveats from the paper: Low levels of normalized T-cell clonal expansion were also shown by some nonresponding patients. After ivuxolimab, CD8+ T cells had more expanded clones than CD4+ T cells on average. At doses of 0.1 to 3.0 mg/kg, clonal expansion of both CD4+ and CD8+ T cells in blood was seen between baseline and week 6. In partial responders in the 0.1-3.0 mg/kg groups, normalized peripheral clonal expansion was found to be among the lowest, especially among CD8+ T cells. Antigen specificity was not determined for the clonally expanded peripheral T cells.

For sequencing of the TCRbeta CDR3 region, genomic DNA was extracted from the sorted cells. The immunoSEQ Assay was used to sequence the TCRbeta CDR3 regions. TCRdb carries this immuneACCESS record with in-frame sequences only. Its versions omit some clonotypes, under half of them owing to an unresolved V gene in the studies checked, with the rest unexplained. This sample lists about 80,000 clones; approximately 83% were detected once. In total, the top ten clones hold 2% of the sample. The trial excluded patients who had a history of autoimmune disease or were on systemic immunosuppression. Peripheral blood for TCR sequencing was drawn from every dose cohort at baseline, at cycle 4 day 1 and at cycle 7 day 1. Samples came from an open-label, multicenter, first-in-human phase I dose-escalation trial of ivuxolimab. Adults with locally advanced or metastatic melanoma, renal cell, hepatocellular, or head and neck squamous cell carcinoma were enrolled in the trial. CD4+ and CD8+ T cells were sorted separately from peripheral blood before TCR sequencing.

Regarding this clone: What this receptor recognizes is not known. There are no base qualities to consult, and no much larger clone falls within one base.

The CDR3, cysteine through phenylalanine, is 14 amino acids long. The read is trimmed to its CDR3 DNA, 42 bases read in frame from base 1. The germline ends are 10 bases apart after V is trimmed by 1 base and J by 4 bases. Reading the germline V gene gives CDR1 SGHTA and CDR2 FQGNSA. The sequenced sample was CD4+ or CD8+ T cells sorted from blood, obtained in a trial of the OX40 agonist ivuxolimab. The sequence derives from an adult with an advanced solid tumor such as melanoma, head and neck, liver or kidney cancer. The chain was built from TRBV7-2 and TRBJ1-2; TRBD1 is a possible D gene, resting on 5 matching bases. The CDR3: CASSLDTGGYGYTF. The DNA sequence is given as TGTGCCAGCAGCTTAGATACTGGGGGCTATGGCTACACCTTC.